The 27 T cell receptor beta chains below were found in one sample sequenced in a study of cytomegalovirus exposure and HLA in healthy donors. The assay was immunoSEQ multiplex PCR, and TCRdb's table has in-frame clones only and misses some. The sample lists under 200,000 clones; 86% were seen once. Sequences were obtained from PBMCs. The receptors derive from a woman younger than 30 in good health and CMV-seronegative.

The V gene is TRBV29-1, the J gene TRBJ1-1; 9 bases agree with TRBD1. CDR3 length: 15 residues. Trimming cost V 3 bases and J 4 bases; bases outside gene matches: 9. CDR1 is SQVTM, CDR2 ANQGSEA, per germline. The CDR3 spells CSVDTTGGRITEAFF. CDR3 coding DNA: TGCAGCGTTGATACAACAGGGGGCAGGATCACTGAAGCTTTCTTT.

The rearrangement uses TRBV7-2 and TRBJ2-7; 9 nucleotides align to TRBD2. CDR1 is SGHTA, CDR2 FQGNSA, per germline. The CDR3 has 16 residues. The trim removed 5 bases at V and 2 bases at J, leaving 10 bases unmatched. CDR3 in amino acids: CASSLLAGVLTYEQYF. CDR3 nucleotides: TGTGCCAGCAGCCTGTTAGCGGGAGTATTGACCTACGAGCAGTACTTC. Variable domain in full (rest from reference TRBV7-2 and TRBJ2-7): GAGVSQSPSNKVTEKGKDVELRCDPISGHTALYWYRQSLGQGLEFLIYFQGNSAPDKSGLPSDRFSAERTGGSVSTLTIQRTQQEDSAVYLCASSLLAGVLTYEQYFGPGTRLTVT.

The J gene is TRBJ2-3, the V gene TRBV2; possible D gene TRBD1, 6 bases. Trimming left V 6 bases short and J 15 bases short, with 16 bases between. The CDR3 covers 11 residues. In germline, CDR1 is SNHLY, CDR2 FYNNEI. As DNA, the CDR3 is TGTGCCAGCAGGGGCCAGGGGCACCCCTATTTT. This codes for CASRGQGHPYF.

The genes are TRBV5-1 and TRBJ1-3; D is uncertain. The CDR3 loop spans 17 amino acids. Trimming left V 1 base short and J 0 bases short, with 14 bases between. Looked up from germline, CDR1 is SGHRS and CDR2 is YFSETQ. Written as DNA, the CDR3 is TGCGCCAGCAGCTTGCTTGACGAGGGCCCCTCTGGAAACACCATATATTTT. Translating it yields CASSLLDEGPSGNTIYF.

The chain recombines TRBV7-2 with TRBJ2-7; the D gene is possibly TRBD2 (6 bases). This CDR3 has 15 amino acids. Trimming removed 3 bases from V and 6 bases from J, with 18 bases in between. CDR1 and CDR2 (germline): SGHTA, FQGNSA. DNA of the CDR3: TGTGCCAGCAGCTTTGGTTCCGGAGGGATCAGCGAGCAGTACTTC. Amino acid sequence: CASSFGSGGISEQYF.

This chain uses TRBV9 with TRBJ2-5, with 9 bases aligning to TRBD2. The germline gives CDR1 SGDLS, CDR2 YYNGEE. V lost 2 bases, J lost 5 bases, and 4 bases stayed unmatched. This CDR3 comprises 14 residues. CDR3 in amino acids: CASSVSGSTETQYF. As DNA, the CDR3 is TGTGCCAGCAGCGTTAGCGGGAGCACGGAGACCCAGTACTTC.

This rearrangement joins TRBV14 to TRBJ1-1; D gene uncertain. Trimming took off 6 bases at V and 3 bases at J, with 8 bases between the two ends. The CDR3 is made up of 12 amino acids. Germline CDR1 reads SGHDN; CDR2 reads FVKESK. CDR3 amino acids: CASSPYYTEAFF. CDR3 bases: TGTGCCAGCAGTCCCTACTACACTGAAGCTTTCTTT.

Only one count was recorded for this clone. This chain joins TRBV11-2 and TRBJ2-5, with 9 bases aligning to TRBD1. Germline CDR1 reads SGHAT; CDR2 reads FQNNGV. CDR3 length equals 16 residues. The J segment lost 0 bases and the V segment lost 5 bases, leaving 7 bases of the junction unmatched. CDR3 in DNA: TGTGCCAGCAGCCTCCGGGACAGGGATTACCAAGAGACCCAGTACTTC. Translated, it gives CASSLRDRDYQETQYF.

The CDR3 nucleotides read TGTGCCAGCAGAGGGACAGGGGGAACAAACACCATATATTTT. It translates to CASRGTGGTNTIYF. V usage is TRBV2 and J usage is TRBJ1-3, with TRBD1 matching over 11 bases. J gave up 6 bases and V 6 bases, and 4 bases lay outside the gene matches. Germline V CDR1 and CDR2: SNHLY, FYNNEI. The CDR3 runs 14 residues.

This chain uses TRBV30 with TRBJ1-2, with D possibly matching TRBD1 (5 bases). With 5 bases removed from V and 1 base from J, the gap between germline ends came to 29 bases. The germline CDR1 and CDR2 sequences are GTSNPN and SVGIG (reference sequence). This CDR3 contains 19 residues. The CDR3 here is CAWFRFFDSRGFYNYGYTF. CDR3 DNA: TGTGCCTGGTTTAGGTTCTTTGACAGTCGAGGCTTCTATAACTATGGCTACACCTTC. The variable domain in full, completed from reference TRBV30 and TRBJ1-2, reads SQTIHQWPATLVQPVGSPLSLECTVEGTSNPNLYWYRQAAGRGLQLLFYSVGIGQISSEVPQNLSASRPQDRQFILSSKKLLLSDSGFYLCAWFRFFDSRGFYNYGYTFGSGTRLTVV.

This chain links TRBV11-3 with TRBJ2-1; no firm D call. The germline gives CDR1 SGHNT, CDR2 YENEEA. The CDR3 runs 15 residues. V was clipped by 4 bases and J by 0 bases, with 10 bases between them. CDR3 coding DNA: TGTGCCAGCAGCTATTCCAGAAGCTCCTACAATGAGCAGTTCTTC. It is translated as CASSYSRSSYNEQFF.

The chain uses TRBV9 and TRBJ2-3; the match to TRBD2 covers 9 bases. Per the germline V gene, CDR1 is SGDLS and CDR2 is YYNGEE. CDR3 length: 14 amino acids. The V segment lost 4 bases and the J segment 6 bases; nucleotides outside the gene matches: 6. Here the CDR3 reads CASSLSGGPDTQYF. In DNA, the CDR3 is TGTGCCAGCAGCCTTAGCGGGGGACCTGATACGCAGTATTTT. Together with reference TRBV9 and TRBJ2-3, the CDR3 gives the full variable domain: DSGVTQTPKHLITATGQRVTLRCSPRSGDLSVYWYQQSLDQGLQFLIQYYNGEERAKGNILERFSAQQFPDLHSELNLSSLELGDSALYFCASSLSGGPDTQYFGPGTRLTVL.

A word on this clone: The same CDR3 is also encoded by other DNA sequences in this sample. This chain joins TRBV27 and TRBJ1-1; TRBD1 agrees at 9 bases. V lost 3 bases, J lost 6 bases, and 5 bases stayed unmatched. Germline V gene sequence: CDR1 MNHEY, CDR2 SMNVEV (reference sequence). The CDR3 loop spans 14 amino acids. The DNA of the CDR3 is TGTGCCAGCAGTTTCCTCCGGACAGGGGCTGAAGCTTTCTTT. It yields the protein CASSFLRTGAEAFF.

The chain links TRBV28 to TRBJ1-3; D not certain. The germline CDR1 and CDR2 sequences are MDHEN and SYDVKM. The CDR3 consists of 14 residues. V gave up 5 bases and J gave up 6 bases, with 14 bases separating them. CDR3 in amino acids: CASSISLGVNTIYF. The CDR3 DNA follows: TGTGCCAGCAGTATATCCCTCGGAGTAAACACCATATATTTT.

V is TRBV19 and J is TRBJ1-5; D may be TRBD1 (6 bases). This CDR3 contains 16 residues. The germline CDR1 and CDR2 sequences are LNHDA and SQIVND (reference sequence). The ends were cut back, 5 bases at V and 7 bases at J, with 21 bases in the middle. In DNA form, the CDR3 reads TGTGCCAGTAGTCTGTGGGACACCCAAGGACGGCAGCCCCAGCATTTT. It codes for CASSLWDTQGRQPQHF.

The chain couples TRBV27 to TRBJ2-2; 7 bases line up with TRBD1. The germline V gene encodes CDR1 MNHEY and CDR2 SMNVEV (reference sequence). Trimming at V came to 3 bases and at J to 3 bases, leaving 4 bases not matched to a gene. The CDR3 runs 15 residues. The CDR3 reads CASSFRGQYTGELFF. The CDR3, as DNA: TGTGCCAGCAGTTTTAGGGGACAGTACACCGGGGAGCTGTTTTTT.

J is TRBJ2-7 and V is TRBV27, with 10 bases that match TRBD2. The CDR3 loop spans 14 amino acids. Trimming at V came to 7 bases and at J to 3 bases, leaving 6 bases not matched to a gene. Germline assignment: CDR1 MNHEY and CDR2 SMNVEV (reference sequence). CDR3 coding DNA: TGTGCCAGCAATTCCGGGACTAGCGTCTACGAGCAGTACTTC. Translated: CASNSGTSVYEQYF.

In DNA, the CDR3 is TGTGCCAGGTGGGACTGCCTAGAGACCCAGTACTTC. This codes for CARWDCLETQYF. The chain recombines TRBV2 with TRBJ2-5, with D possibly TRBD2 on 6 matching bases. V shed 9 bases and J shed 4 bases, with 12 bases lying between them. CDR3 length: 12 residues. Germline CDR1 reads SNHLY; CDR2 reads FYNNEI.

V and J are TRBV29-1 and TRBJ2-2; D is unclear. The CDR3 runs 15 residues. Per germline, CDR1 SQVTM and CDR2 ANQGSEA. Trimming took off 3 bases at V and 0 bases at J, with 11 bases between the two ends. CDR3 amino acids: CSVESGYSNTGELFF. CDR3 coding DNA: TGCAGCGTTGAGTCGGGTTATTCGAACACCGGGGAGCTGTTTTTT.

The chain couples TRBV4-3 to TRBJ2-3, with TRBD2 identical over 14 bases. The CDR3 is made up of 17 amino acids. Germline CDR1 LGHNA, CDR2 YSLEER. J was trimmed by 6 bases and V by 4 bases; bases with no gene match: 9. The CDR3 region has the DNA TGCGCCAGCAGCCCCGGGGGGACTAGCGGGAGACCGGATACGCAGTATTTT. Protein sequence: CASSPGGTSGRPDTQYF.

This clone has a single count. This chain uses TRBV5-1 with TRBJ1-1; 10 nucleotides align to TRBD1. The CDR3 has 16 residues. The germline V gene encodes CDR1 SGHRS and CDR2 YFSETQ. After removal of 3 bases from V and 5 bases from J, the junction contained 10 bases not matched to a gene. The CDR3 coding sequence is TGCGCCAGCAGCTACATGCCCGGGACAGGGGAAACTGAAGCTTTCTTT. It encodes CASSYMPGTGETEAFF.

The chain is built from TRBV29-1 and TRBJ1-4; no clear D gene. In germline, CDR1 is SQVTM, CDR2 ANQGSEA. Trimming stripped 7 bases from V and 10 bases from J, with 22 bases between. This CDR3 has 14 amino acids. CDR3 DNA sequence: TGCAGCGCCGAGATAAGGAGAGGTCCCAGAAAACTGTTTTTT. It specifies CSAEIRRGPRKLFF.

This chain connects TRBV6-1 to TRBJ1-2, with D perhaps matching TRBD1 (5 bases). Trimming cost V 3 bases and J 0 bases, with 11 bases left between them. CDR1 MNHNS and CDR2 SASEGT come from the germline V gene. The CDR3 contains 15 residues. CDR3 DNA sequence: TGTGCCAGCAGTGATGGGGCCCGAGCTAACTATGGCTACACCTTC. This sequence encodes CASSDGARANYGYTF.

This sequence joins TRBV5-1 and TRBJ1-2; D not resolved. This CDR3 has 14 amino acids. V lost 0 bases and J 0 bases, leaving 6 bases between the germline ends. Germline CDR1 SGHRS, CDR2 YFSETQ. CDR3 nucleotide sequence: TGCGCCAGCAGCTTGGGCGCGGCTAACTATGGCTACACCTTC. Amino acids: CASSLGAANYGYTF.

V and J are TRBV5-1 and TRBJ1-2, with TRBD1 as a possible D gene (6 bases). CDR1 and CDR2 (germline): SGHRS, YFSETQ. CDR3 length equals 17 residues. V was clipped by 7 bases and J by 7 bases, with 29 bases between them. CDR3 amino acids: CASGQGSVGGPMSGYTF. DNA of the CDR3: TGCGCCAGCGGCCAAGGGTCGGTCGGGGGGCCTATGAGTGGCTACACCTTC.

This clone was seen just once. V is TRBV10-3 and J is TRBJ1-1, with D uncertain. The CDR3 spans 14 residues. V lost 3 bases, J lost 6 bases, and 14 bases lay in between. The germline CDR1 and CDR2 sequences are ENHRY and SYGVKD. CDR3 nucleotide sequence: TGTGCCATCAGTGAATCCGGAGGGTATCCTGAAGCTTTCTTT. Protein: CAISESGGYPEAFF.

This chain joins TRBV2 and TRBJ2-5, with TRBD2 matching over 11 bases. This CDR3 has 17 amino acids. The junction had 13 bases not matched to a gene; V was cut back by 7 bases and J by 3 bases. Germline V CDR1 and CDR2: SNHLY, FYNNEI. The CDR3 sequence is CASKLAGAQWGEETQYF. The CDR3 DNA is TGTGCCAGCAAACTAGCGGGAGCGCAGTGGGGGGAAGAGACCCAGTACTTC. Full variable domain (remainder filled in from reference TRBV2 and TRBJ2-5): EPEVTQTPSHQVTQMGQEVILRCVPISNHLYFYWYRQILGQKVEFLVSFYNNEISEKSEIFDDQFSVERPDGSNFTLKIRSTKLEDSAMYFCASKLAGAQWGEETQYFGPGTRLLVL.